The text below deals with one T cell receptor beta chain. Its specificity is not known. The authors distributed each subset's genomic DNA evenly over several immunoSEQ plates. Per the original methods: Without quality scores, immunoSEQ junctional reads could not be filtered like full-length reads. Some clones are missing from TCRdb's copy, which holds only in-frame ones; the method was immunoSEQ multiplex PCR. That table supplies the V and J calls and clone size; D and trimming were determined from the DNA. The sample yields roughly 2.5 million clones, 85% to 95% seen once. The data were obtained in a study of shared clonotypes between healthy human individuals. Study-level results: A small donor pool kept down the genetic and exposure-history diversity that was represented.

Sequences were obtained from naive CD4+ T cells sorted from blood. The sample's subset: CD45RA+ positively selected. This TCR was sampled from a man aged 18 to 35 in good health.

This CDR3 reads CASSLARGQPHNEQFF. In DNA form, the CDR3 reads TGTGCCAGCAGCTTAGCCCGGGGACAGCCCCACAATGAGCAGTTCTTC. The gene calls are TRBV7-9 and TRBJ2-1; 7 bases fit TRBD1. The CDR3 runs 16 residues. J lost 5 bases, V lost 0 bases, and 7 bases had no gene match. CDR1 is SEHNR and CDR2 is FQNEAQ in the germline V gene (reference sequence).